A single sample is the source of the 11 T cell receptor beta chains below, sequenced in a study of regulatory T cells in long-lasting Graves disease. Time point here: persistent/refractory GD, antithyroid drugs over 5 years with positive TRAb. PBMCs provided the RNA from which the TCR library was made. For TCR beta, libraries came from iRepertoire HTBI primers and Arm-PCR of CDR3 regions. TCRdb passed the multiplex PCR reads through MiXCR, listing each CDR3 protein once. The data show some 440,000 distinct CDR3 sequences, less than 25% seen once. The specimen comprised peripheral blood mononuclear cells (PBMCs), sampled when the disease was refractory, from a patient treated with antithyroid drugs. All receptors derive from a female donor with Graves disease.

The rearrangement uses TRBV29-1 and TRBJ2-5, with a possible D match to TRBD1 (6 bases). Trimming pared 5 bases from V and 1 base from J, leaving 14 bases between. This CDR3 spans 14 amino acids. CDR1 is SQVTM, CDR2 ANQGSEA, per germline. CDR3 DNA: TGCAGCGTTCGGGTAGGACAGCTCCAAGAGACCCAGTACTTC. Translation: CSVRVGQLQETQYF. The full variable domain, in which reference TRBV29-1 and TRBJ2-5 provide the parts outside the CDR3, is SAVISQKPSRDICQRGTSLTIQCQVDSQVTMMFWYRQQPGQSLTLIATANQGSEATYESGFVIDKFPISRPNLTFSTLTVSNMSPEDSSIYLCSVRVGQLQETQYFGPGTRLLVL.

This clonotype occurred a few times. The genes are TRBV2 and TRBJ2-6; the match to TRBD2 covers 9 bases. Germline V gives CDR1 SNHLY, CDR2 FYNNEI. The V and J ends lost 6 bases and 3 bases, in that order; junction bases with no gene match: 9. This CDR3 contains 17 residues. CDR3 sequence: CASSAHGGGGGANVLTF. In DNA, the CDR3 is TGTGCCAGCAGCGCACATGGCGGGGGGGGTGGGGCCAACGTCCTGACTTTC. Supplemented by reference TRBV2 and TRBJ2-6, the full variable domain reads EPEVTQTPSHQVTQMGQEVILRCVPISNHLYFYWYRQILGQKVEFLVSFYNNEISEKSEIFDDQFSVERPDGSNFTLKIRSTKLEDSAMYFCASSAHGGGGGANVLTFGAGSRLTVL.

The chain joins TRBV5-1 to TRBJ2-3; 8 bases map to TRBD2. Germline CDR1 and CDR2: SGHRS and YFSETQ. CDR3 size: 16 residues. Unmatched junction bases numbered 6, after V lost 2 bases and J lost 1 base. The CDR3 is CASSLAAGGRTDTQYF. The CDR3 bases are TGCGCCAGCAGCTTAGCGGCGGGAGGCCGCACAGATACGCAGTATTTT. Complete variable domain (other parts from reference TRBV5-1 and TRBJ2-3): KAGVTQTPRYLIKTRGQQVTLSCSPISGHRSVSWYQQTPGQGLQFLFEYFSETQRNKGNFPGRFSGRQFSNSRSEMNVSTLELGDSALYLCASSLAAGGRTDTQYFGPGTRLTVL.

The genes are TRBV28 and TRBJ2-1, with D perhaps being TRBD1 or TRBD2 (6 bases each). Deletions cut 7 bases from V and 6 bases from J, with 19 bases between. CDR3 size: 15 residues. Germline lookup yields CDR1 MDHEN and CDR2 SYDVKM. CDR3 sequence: CASNRAGPGANEQFF. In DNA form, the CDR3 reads TGTGCCAGCAATCGGGCAGGACCGGGGGCCAATGAGCAGTTCTTC.

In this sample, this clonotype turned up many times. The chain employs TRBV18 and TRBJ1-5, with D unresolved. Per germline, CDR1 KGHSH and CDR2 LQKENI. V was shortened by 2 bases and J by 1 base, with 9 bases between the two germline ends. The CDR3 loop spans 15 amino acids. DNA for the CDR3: TGTGCCAGCTCACCAAATGGGCAGAGCAATCAGCCCCAGCATTTT. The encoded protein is CASSPNGQSNQPQHF.

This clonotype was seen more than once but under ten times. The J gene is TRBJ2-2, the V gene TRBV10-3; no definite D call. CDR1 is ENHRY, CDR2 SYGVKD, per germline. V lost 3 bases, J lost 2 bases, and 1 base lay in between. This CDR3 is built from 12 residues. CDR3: CAISDNTGELFF. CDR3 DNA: TGTGCCATCAGTGACAACACCGGGGAGCTGTTTTTT.

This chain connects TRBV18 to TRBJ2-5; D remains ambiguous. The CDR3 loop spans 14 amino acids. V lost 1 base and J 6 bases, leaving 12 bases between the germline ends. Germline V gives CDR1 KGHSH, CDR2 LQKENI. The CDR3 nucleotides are TGTGCCAGCTCACCACGAAACAAGGGAAAGACCCAGTACTTC. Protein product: CASSPRNKGKTQYF.

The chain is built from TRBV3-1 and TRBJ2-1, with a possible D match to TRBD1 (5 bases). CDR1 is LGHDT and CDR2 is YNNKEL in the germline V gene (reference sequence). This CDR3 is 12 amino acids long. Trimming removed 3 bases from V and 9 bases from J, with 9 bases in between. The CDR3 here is CASSHSRAEQFF. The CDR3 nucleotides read TGTGCCAGCAGCCACAGCAGGGCTGAGCAGTTCTTC.

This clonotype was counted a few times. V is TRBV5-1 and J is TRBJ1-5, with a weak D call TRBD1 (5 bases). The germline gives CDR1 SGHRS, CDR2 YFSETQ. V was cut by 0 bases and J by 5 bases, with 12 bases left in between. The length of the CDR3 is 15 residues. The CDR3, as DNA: TGCGCCAGCAGCTTGGAGGGGACGCTCGATCAGCCCCAGCATTTT. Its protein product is CASSLEGTLDQPQHF.

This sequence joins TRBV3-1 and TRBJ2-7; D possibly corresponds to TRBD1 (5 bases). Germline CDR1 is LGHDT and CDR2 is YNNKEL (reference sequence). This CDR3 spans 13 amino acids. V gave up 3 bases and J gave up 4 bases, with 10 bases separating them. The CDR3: CASSHKDSYEQYF. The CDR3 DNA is TGTGCCAGCAGCCATAAAGACAGTTACGAGCAGTACTTC.

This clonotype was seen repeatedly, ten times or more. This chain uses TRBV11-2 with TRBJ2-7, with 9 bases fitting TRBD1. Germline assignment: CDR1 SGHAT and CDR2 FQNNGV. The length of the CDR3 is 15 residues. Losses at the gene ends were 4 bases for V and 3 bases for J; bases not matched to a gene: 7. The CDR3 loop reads CASSSIQGANYEQYF. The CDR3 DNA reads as TGTGCCAGCAGCTCGATACAGGGGGCGAACTACGAGCAGTACTTC.